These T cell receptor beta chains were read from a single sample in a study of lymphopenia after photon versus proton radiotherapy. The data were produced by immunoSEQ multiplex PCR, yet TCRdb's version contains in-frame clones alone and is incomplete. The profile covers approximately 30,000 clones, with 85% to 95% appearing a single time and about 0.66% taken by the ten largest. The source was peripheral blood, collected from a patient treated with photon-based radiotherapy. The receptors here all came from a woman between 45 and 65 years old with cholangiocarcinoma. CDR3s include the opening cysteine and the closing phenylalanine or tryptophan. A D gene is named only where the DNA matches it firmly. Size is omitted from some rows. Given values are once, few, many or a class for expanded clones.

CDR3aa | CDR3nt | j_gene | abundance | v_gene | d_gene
CASSQVVRPTNTGELFF | TGCGCCAGCAGCCAAGTAGTGCGACCTACGAACACCGGGGAGCTGTTTTTT | TRBJ2-2 | NA | TRBV4-1 | NA
CASSLALGLAWAQYF | TGTGCCAGCAGCTTAGCCCTCGGACTAGCTTGGGCCCAGTACTTC | TRBJ2-5 | NA | TRBV7-9 | TRBD2
CASSAPGRGREGYTF | TGTGCCAGCAGCGCTCCTGGGCGGGGCAGGGAGGGCTACACCTTC | TRBJ1-2 | NA | TRBV5-6 | NA
CAWSSPGLFYEQYF | TGTGCCTGGAGTTCACCGGGACTTTTCTACGAGCAGTACTTC | TRBJ2-7 | NA | TRBV30 | NA
CASSHRDRGDTQYF | TGTGCCAGCAGTCACCGGGACAGGGGGGACACGCAGTATTTT | TRBJ2-3 | NA | TRBV28 | TRBD1
CASSFNPGQGGNEQFF | TGTGCCAGCAGCTTCAACCCGGGACAGGGAGGGAATGAGCAGTTCTTC | TRBJ2-1 | NA | TRBV7-2 | TRBD1
CASSRAGADTEAFF | TGTGCCAGCAGCCGAGCGGGGGCGGACACTGAAGCTTTCTTT | TRBJ1-1 | NA | TRBV7-9 | NA
CASSAGTVSTDTQYF | TGTGCCAGCAGCGCCGGGACAGTGAGCACAGATACGCAGTATTTT | TRBJ2-3 | NA | TRBV7-2 | TRBD1
CSVNGGAYEQYF | TGCAGCGTTAACGGGGGGGCCTACGAGCAGTACTTC | TRBJ2-7 | NA | TRBV29-1 | TRBD2
CASSQDRESSYNSPLHF | TGCGCCAGCAGCCAAGATAGGGAGAGCTCCTATAATTCACCCCTCCACTTT | TRBJ1-6 | NA | TRBV4-1 | NA
CASSRDSWTGELFF | TGTGCCAGCAGTCGGGACAGCTGGACCGGGGAGCTGTTTTTT | TRBJ2-2 | NA | TRBV6-5 | TRBD1
CASSPKPGTGNNEQFF | TGTGCCAGCAGCCCTAAACCCGGGACGGGGAACAATGAGCAGTTCTTC | TRBJ2-1 | NA | TRBV7-9 | NA
CASSLGAPGPPGYEQYF | TGTGCCAGCAGTTTAGGGGCGCCGGGACCCCCCGGGTACGAGCAGTACTTC | TRBJ2-7 | NA | TRBV27 | NA
CAITGDYGYTF | TGTGCCATCACAGGAGACTATGGCTACACCTTC | TRBJ1-2 | NA | TRBV10-3 | NA
CAISERQGREQPQHF | TGTGCCATCAGTGAGCGCCAGGGGAGGGAACAGCCCCAGCATTTT | TRBJ1-5 | NA | TRBV10-3 | NA
CAWSVVGRVYGYTF | TGTGCCTGGAGTGTAGTCGGCAGGGTATATGGCTACACCTTC | TRBJ1-2 | NA | TRBV30 | NA
CASSPSGGQSYTF | TGTGCCAGCTCACCCTCCGGAGGGCAGAGCTACACCTTC | TRBJ1-2 | NA | TRBV18 | NA
CASSTPTGTSFQDEQFF | TGCGCCAGCAGCACCCCCACCGGGACTAGCTTTCAGGATGAGCAGTTCTTC | TRBJ2-1 | few | TRBV4-1 | TRBD2
CASSPGGQDFYNEQFF | TGTGCCAGCAGCCCAGGCGGACAGGACTTCTACAATGAGCAGTTCTTC | TRBJ2-1 | NA | TRBV5-6 | TRBD1
CAWSVLRQGEAFF | TGTGCCTGGAGTGTACTGAGGCAGGGGGAAGCTTTCTTT | TRBJ1-1 | NA | TRBV30 | NA
CASSQAYSEPNSPLHF | TGCGCCAGCAGCCAAGCGTACAGCGAACCGAATTCACCCCTCCACTTT | TRBJ1-6 | NA | TRBV4-3 | NA
CAITGGYSGNTIYF | TGTGCCATTACAGGGGGATACTCTGGAAACACCATATATTTT | TRBJ1-3 | once | TRBV10-3 | TRBD1
CASTTGQGVDTEAFF | TGTGCCAGCACTACGGGACAGGGGGTCGACACTGAAGCTTTCTTT | TRBJ1-1 | once | TRBV2 | TRBD1
CASSPRQGGLYGYTF | TGTGCCAGCTCACCTAGACAGGGAGGTCTATATGGCTACACCTTC | TRBJ1-2 | NA | TRBV18 | TRBD1
CASSGTSYEQYF | TGTGCCAGCTCAGGGACTAGCTACGAGCAGTACTTC | TRBJ2-7 | NA | TRBV18 | TRBD2
CASTRGRGAQVTGELFF | TGTGCCAGCACCCGAGGTCGGGGGGCGCAAGTCACCGGGGAGCTGTTTTTT | TRBJ2-2 | NA | TRBV5-6 | NA
CASSKSDRSGNEQFF | TGTGCCAGTAGTAAATCCGACAGGTCGGGTAATGAGCAGTTCTTC | TRBJ2-1 | NA | TRBV19 | NA
CASSQERYGMSSYNEQFF | TGCGCCAGCAGCCAAGAACGGTATGGGATGAGCTCCTACAATGAGCAGTTCTTC | TRBJ2-1 | few | TRBV4-3 | NA
CASSRSDGDTQYF | TGCGCCAGCAGCCGCTCCGACGGCGATACGCAGTATTTT | TRBJ2-3 | NA | TRBV5-1 | NA
CASSQQGSYGTEAFF | TGTGCCAGCAGTCAACAGGGTTCGTACGGCACTGAAGCTTTCTTT | TRBJ1-1 | NA | TRBV6-5 | NA
CASTSLKGRFAYEQYF | TGTGCCAGCACCAGCTTAAAGGGTAGATTTGCCTACGAGCAGTACTTC | TRBJ2-7 | NA | TRBV11-2 | NA
CASRRQGAFHQPQHF | TGTGCCAGCAGGCGACAGGGGGCGTTCCATCAGCCCCAGCATTTT | TRBJ1-5 | NA | TRBV27 | TRBD1
CASSVAGVGETQYF | TGTGCCAGCAGCGTAGCAGGGGTTGGGGAGACCCAGTACTTC | TRBJ2-5 | NA | TRBV9 | NA
CASSFGVPNEQFF | TGCGCCAGCAGCTTTGGTGTTCCCAATGAGCAGTTCTTC | TRBJ2-1 | NA | TRBV5-1 | NA
CASWTGTGANVLTF | TGTGCCAGCTGGACAGGGACTGGGGCCAACGTCCTGACTTTC | TRBJ2-6 | NA | TRBV18 | TRBD1
CASSQATNRLSSSYNSPLHF | TGCGCCAGCAGCCAGGCCACAAACCGACTGTCGAGCTCCTATAATTCACCCCTCCACTTT | TRBJ1-6 | NA | TRBV4-1 | NA
CASSSMTGRLNEQFF | TGTGCCAGCAGTTCCATGACAGGGAGGTTGAATGAGCAGTTCTTC | TRBJ2-1 | NA | TRBV11-2 | NA
CASSSRATDTQYF | TGTGCCAGCAGCTCGCGCGCCACAGATACGCAGTATTTT | TRBJ2-3 | NA | TRBV5-6 | NA
CASSLGVGNQPQHF | TGTGCCAGCAGCTTAGGTGTTGGGAATCAGCCCCAGCATTTT | TRBJ1-5 | NA | TRBV7-8 | NA
CASSLGDRKTYEQYF | TGTGCCAGCAGCTTAGGGGACAGGAAGACCTACGAGCAGTACTTC | TRBJ2-7 | NA | TRBV5-4 | TRBD1
CASSLDWDGYTF | TGCGCCAGCAGCTTGGACTGGGATGGCTACACCTTC | TRBJ1-2 | NA | TRBV5-1 | NA
CASGFSEGGKANQPQHF | TGTGCCAGCGGCTTCTCCGAAGGGGGAAAGGCCAATCAGCCCCAGCATTTT | TRBJ1-5 | NA | TRBV2 | NA
CAWTDGAGANVLTF | TGTGCCTGGACCGACGGGGCCGGGGCCAACGTCCTGACTTTC | TRBJ2-6 | NA | TRBV30 | NA
CASSPGQGNQPQHF | TGTGCCAGCTCACCCGGGCAGGGGAATCAGCCCCAGCATTTT | TRBJ1-5 | NA | TRBV18 | NA
CAISDPLAGAYNEQFF | TGTGCCATCAGTGACCCTCTAGCGGGGGCTTACAATGAGCAGTTCTTC | TRBJ2-1 | NA | TRBV10-3 | TRBD2
CASSAGRPANYGYTF | TGTGCCAGCAGCGCCGGCCGGCCAGCTAACTATGGCTACACCTTC | TRBJ1-2 | NA | TRBV2 | NA
CASSYGGFGGYTF | TGTGCCAGCAGTTATGGCGGGTTTGGTGGCTACACCTTC | TRBJ1-2 | NA | TRBV6-5 | NA
CASSPWDRQNTEAFF | TGTGCCAGTAGTCCCTGGGACAGACAGAACACTGAAGCTTTCTTT | TRBJ1-1 | NA | TRBV19 | TRBD1
CASSLLSGGEPQHF | TGCGCCAGCAGCTTATTGTCAGGGGGCGAGCCCCAGCATTTT | TRBJ1-5 | NA | TRBV5-1 | TRBD1
CSVEKLGEDTQYF | TGCAGCGTTGAAAAGCTGGGGGAGGATACGCAGTATTTT | TRBJ2-3 | NA | TRBV29-1 | NA
CASSQGPQAPYEQYF | TGCGCCAGCAGCCAAGGCCCCCAGGCCCCCTACGAGCAGTACTTC | TRBJ2-7 | NA | TRBV4-3 | NA
CASKGTPPGNTEAFF | TGTGCCAGCAAAGGGACGCCCCCAGGGAACACTGAAGCTTTCTTT | TRBJ1-1 | NA | TRBV27 | NA
CASRASGGAGEKLFF | TGTGCCAGCAGGGCCAGCGGGGGGGCTGGTGAAAAACTGTTTTTT | TRBJ1-4 | NA | TRBV2 | NA
CASSLYGAWNYGYTF | TGTGCCAGCAGCTTATACGGGGCCTGGAACTATGGCTACACCTTC | TRBJ1-2 | few | TRBV11-2 | NA
CATQTGLSPLHF | TGTGCCACCCAAACAGGGCTTTCACCCCTCCACTTT | TRBJ1-6 | NA | TRBV6-5 | NA
CASRPDGELSGNEKLFF | TGCGCCAGCAGACCGGACGGGGAGTTGAGTGGTAATGAAAAACTGTTTTTT | TRBJ1-4 | NA | TRBV4-3 | NA
CASSQDSGVDYGYTF | TGCGCCAGCAGCCAAGATTCTGGGGTAGACTATGGCTACACCTTC | TRBJ1-2 | NA | TRBV4-3 | NA
CASSQDWGNTEAFF | TGTGCCAGCAGCCAAGATTGGGGGAACACTGAAGCTTTCTTT | TRBJ1-1 | NA | TRBV14 | NA
CASSYSAAGNYGYTF | TGTGCCAGCAGTTACTCCGCGGCGGGCAACTATGGCTACACCTTC | TRBJ1-2 | NA | TRBV6-5 | NA
CASSPRANTEAFF | TGTGCCAGCAGCCCCAGAGCGAACACTGAAGCTTTCTTT | TRBJ1-1 | once | TRBV7-2 | NA